This TCR beta chain was documented in a study of T cells in Graves' hyperthyroidism and ophthalmopathy. RNA transcripts gave rise to amplified TCR beta CDR3 regions. A set of HTBI primers served as the primers for a first-round RT-PCR of the TCR CDR3. TCRdb processed the multiplex PCR reads anew with MiXCR; each CDR3 protein has one entry. The data hold more than 500,000 distinct CDR3 sequences, with more than 45% observed a single time. On the basis of clinical symptoms, serum thyroxine and TRAb, thyroid ultrasound and orbital computed tomography, diagnoses were made. The CDR3 has 12 residues. Germline loops: CDR1 SGHTA, CDR2 FQGNSA. Trimming took off 4 bases at V and 9 bases at J, with 10 bases between the two ends.

The clonotype comes from an adult woman with Graves' disease, either hyperthyroidism or ophthalmopathy (not recorded which). The chain is built from TRBV7-2 and TRBJ2-1; D is uncertain. Sequencing was carried out using peripheral blood or thyroid tissue (not recorded which). The CDR3 bases are TGTGCCAGCAGCTCAGTGATGGGTGAGCAGTTCTTC. This gives the protein CASSSVMGEQFF.